This T cell receptor (beta chain) was obtained from a study of cytomegalovirus exposure and HLA in healthy donors. Germline loops: CDR1 KGHSH, CDR2 LQKENI. This CDR3 has 14 residues. With 5 bases clipped from V and 5 bases from J, the junction kept 8 bases outside the gene matches. With regard to this clone: Its target is unknown.

Findings of the study overall: That first-cohort TCR clusters tended to co-occur in the roughly 120 validation repertoires was found in a later analysis.

Assay: immunoSEQ multiplex PCR; the TCRdb copy retains only in-frame clones and omits some. The repertoire has around 240,000 clones, around 90% of them found once; the top ten carry roughly 0.38%. The J gene is TRBJ2-7, the V gene TRBV18, with 8 bases fitting TRBD1. Sequenced: PBMCs. The clonotype comes from a young woman in good health and CMV-seronegative. CDR3 in DNA: TGTGCCAGCTCAATGGCAGGGGGCACCGACGAGCAGTACTTC. Amino acid sequence: CASSMAGGTDEQYF.